One and the same sample provided the 24 T cell receptor beta chains below, sequenced in a study of shared clonotypes between healthy human individuals. Sequencing was performed with immunoSEQ multiplex PCR; in TCRdb, only in-frame clones are kept and a portion is missing. The sample shows about a million clones, about 80% of them seen only once. Sequencing was performed on memory CD4+ T cells sorted from blood. Subset here: CD45RA-negative fraction. These receptors were collected from a man younger than 30 in good health.

V is TRBV4-1 and J is TRBJ1-6; no definite D call. The CDR3 is 15 residues long. The V gene lost 0 bases and the J gene lost 7 bases, with 10 bases spanning the gap. Looked up from germline, CDR1 is MGHRA and CDR2 is YSYEKL. CDR3 in DNA: TGCGCCAGCAGCCAAGATAGGGCCTTCAATTCACCCCTCCACTTT. Translation: CASSQDRAFNSPLHF.

This clone was found many times. The V gene is TRBV9, the J gene TRBJ2-2; D may be TRBD1 or TRBD2 (6 bases each). Germline lookup yields CDR1 SGDLS and CDR2 YYNGEE. This CDR3 is 18 amino acids long. The V end was cut by 3 bases, the J end by 4 bases, with 22 bases between. CDR3 nucleotide sequence: TGTGCCAGCAGCGCGGGGGCGATCGTATCGAGTTTCACCGGGGAGCTGTTTTTT. It yields the protein CASSAGAIVSSFTGELFF.

On this clone itself: Different DNA sequences within this sample yield the same CDR3. V and J are TRBV2 and TRBJ2-7; D is ambiguous. The germline gives CDR1 SNHLY, CDR2 FYNNEI. The length of the CDR3 is 12 residues. The V and J ends lost 5 bases and 2 bases respectively, with 7 bases between them. The CDR3 is CASSQPTYEQYF. The CDR3 bases are TGTGCCAGCAGTCAACCTACCTACGAGCAGTACTTC.

This clone is a singleton in its sample. V is TRBV10-3 and J is TRBJ2-2; TRBD1 agrees at 9 bases. V shed 1 base, J shed 5 bases, and the junction held 2 bases outside the gene matches. Germline V gives CDR1 ENHRY, CDR2 SYGVKD. The CDR3 consists of 15 residues. The CDR3 is CAISELGQGTGELFF. The CDR3 bases are TGTGCCATCAGTGAGTTGGGACAGGGAACCGGGGAGCTGTTTTTT.

The V and J genes are TRBV2 and TRBJ1-4; D gene uncertain. V dropped 5 bases and J dropped 4 bases, with 17 bases sitting between them. Germline V gene lookup returns CDR1 SNHLY and CDR2 FYNNEI. The CDR3 is 16 residues long. The CDR3 loop is CASSTHARVHNEKLFF. In DNA form, the CDR3 reads TGTGCCAGCAGTACCCATGCCCGGGTCCATAATGAAAAACTGTTTTTT.

The V and J genes are TRBV19 and TRBJ2-2, with 7 positions matching TRBD1. This CDR3 has 14 residues. The germline gives CDR1 LNHDA, CDR2 SQIVND (reference sequence). After removal of 4 bases from V and 4 bases from J, the junction contained 3 bases not matched to a gene. The CDR3 protein is CASSRAGGTGELFF. CDR3 sequence (DNA): TGTGCCAGTAGTAGGGCAGGGGGCACCGGGGAGCTGTTTTTT.

The chain carries TRBV30 and TRBJ2-2; D is possibly TRBD1 (7 bases). The V end lost 3 bases, the J end lost 4 bases, and 15 bases lay between the germline ends. Germline-derived CDR1 and CDR2 are GTSNPN and SVGIG (reference sequence). The CDR3 has 15 amino acids. CDR3 sequence (DNA): TGTGCCTGGAGGCCAGGGGGGCGGACCACCGGGGAGCTGTTTTTT. Its translation is CAWRPGGRTTGELFF.

The CDR3 region has the DNA TGCGCCAGCAGCTCTGGACAGGGCGCGGCAGATACGCAGTATTTT. Translation: CASSSGQGAADTQYF. J is TRBJ2-3 and V is TRBV5-1, with TRBD1 matching over 8 bases. V shed 3 bases and J 4 bases; nucleotides not matched to a gene: 7. This CDR3 is 15 amino acids long. Germline CDR1 SGHRS, CDR2 YFSETQ.

V is TRBV5-4 and J is TRBJ1-4, with D tentatively TRBD1 (5 bases). Germline values: CDR1 SGHNT, CDR2 YYREEE (reference sequence). The CDR3 length is 14 residues. Trimming removed 4 bases at V and 0 bases at J, with 7 bases between. CDR3 sequence reads: CASSPGATNEKLFF. The DNA for the CDR3 is TGTGCCAGCAGCCCGGGGGCAACTAATGAAAAACTGTTTTTT. Variable domain in full (rest from reference TRBV5-4 and TRBJ1-4): ETGVTQSPTHLIKTRGQQVTLRCSSQSGHNTVSWYQQALGQGPQFIFQYYREEENGRGNFPPRFSGLQFPNYSSELNVNALELDDSALYLCASSPGATNEKLFFGSGTQLSVL.

This clone was observed a handful of times. J is TRBJ2-2 and V is TRBV10-1; maybe TRBD1 (6 bases). Looked up from germline, CDR1 is WNHNN and CDR2 is SYGVQD (reference sequence). The CDR3 contains 16 residues. V shed 4 bases and J shed 5 bases, with 17 bases lying between them. The CDR3 reads CASSGPNTGITGELFF. In DNA, the CDR3 is TGCGCCAGCAGTGGCCCGAATACAGGGATAACCGGGGAGCTGTTTTTT.

This chain uses TRBV28 with TRBJ1-2, with 8 bases matching TRBD1. Germline V CDR1 and CDR2: MDHEN, SYDVKM. This CDR3 is built from 16 residues. The V segment lost 5 bases and the J segment 7 bases; nucleotides outside the gene matches: 15. DNA for the CDR3: TGTGCCAGCAGTGTCAACCCAGGGGGCAAGATAGCTGGCTACACCTTC. It is translated as CASSVNPGGKIAGYTF.

The rearrangement uses TRBV5-4 and TRBJ2-2; D perhaps matches TRBD2 (6 bases). The germline V gene encodes CDR1 SGHNT and CDR2 YYREEE (reference sequence). Trimming removed 0 bases at V and 4 bases at J, with 10 bases between. CDR3 length: 15 amino acids. CDR3 bases: TGTGCCAGCAGCTTGGCGGGGGAGGTCACCGGGGAGCTGTTTTTT. Its protein is CASSLAGEVTGELFF.

In regard to this clone: The sample has other DNA sequences that encode this CDR3 too. The chain combines TRBV30 with TRBJ2-7; D gene uncertain. Germline V gene sequence: CDR1 GTSNPN, CDR2 SVGIG (reference sequence). Trimming left V 2 bases short and J 4 bases short, with 6 bases between. The CDR3 sequence is 11 residues long. CDR3 coding DNA: TGTGCCTGGAGTACGTCGTACGAGCAGTACTTC. It translates to CAWSTSYEQYF.

The rearrangement uses TRBV11-2 and TRBJ1-4; D possibly corresponds to TRBD1 (6 bases). Germline V gives CDR1 SGHAT, CDR2 FQNNGV. V shed 5 bases and J shed 4 bases, with 17 bases lying between them. CDR3 length: 16 residues. The CDR3 DNA reads as TGTGCCAGCAGCCCGGTACAGGGTTTGGTTAATGAAAAACTGTTTTTT. Protein sequence: CASSPVQGLVNEKLFF.

The gene calls are TRBV13 and TRBJ2-5; maybe TRBD1 (5 bases). Germline CDR1 reads PRHDT; CDR2 reads FYEKMQ (reference sequence). V lost 0 bases, J lost 7 bases, and 21 bases lay in between. The CDR3 loop spans 17 amino acids. CDR3 residues: CASSLGGVTPVRVTQYF. As DNA, the CDR3 is TGTGCCAGCAGCTTAGGAGGGGTGACTCCCGTACGGGTGACCCAGTACTTC.

The chain has TRBV10-3 and TRBJ2-4, with a weak D call TRBD2 (6 bases). Deletions cut 5 bases from V and 3 bases from J, with 14 bases between. This CDR3 spans 15 amino acids. Germline values: CDR1 ENHRY, CDR2 SYGVKD. In DNA, the CDR3 is TGTGCCATCAGTCCGGGCTTCGGGGGCAAAAACATTCAGTACTTC. Protein sequence: CAISPGFGGKNIQYF.

This clone was found once. The same CDR3 is also encoded by other DNA sequences in this sample. The V gene is TRBV2, the J gene TRBJ1-5; TRBD1 is a possible D gene (5 bases). CDR1 and CDR2 (germline): SNHLY, FYNNEI. The V gene lost 1 base and the J gene lost 2 bases, with 9 bases spanning the gap. The CDR3 totals 15 residues. Here the CDR3 reads CASSEGGGGNQPQHF. For the CDR3, the DNA is TGTGCCAGCAGTGAAGGGGGCGGAGGCAATCAGCCCCAGCATTTT.

To note about this clone: The same CDR3 arises from other DNA sequences in this sample as well. The V gene is TRBV30, the J gene TRBJ1-5; no firm D call. The CDR3 contains 13 residues. Per the germline V gene, CDR1 is GTSNPN and CDR2 is SVGIG (reference sequence). Trimming pared 2 bases from V and 2 bases from J, leaving 7 bases between. The CDR3 sequence: CAWSNGGNQPQHF. CDR3 nucleotide sequence: TGTGCCTGGAGTAACGGAGGCAATCAGCCCCAGCATTTT.

The rearrangement links TRBV11-1 to TRBJ1-6; TRBD1 is a possible D gene (5 bases). Trimming took off 1 base at V and 10 bases at J, with 11 bases between the two ends. Germline loops: CDR1 SGHAT, CDR2 FQDESV (reference sequence). This CDR3 is 14 amino acids long. CDR3 DNA: TGTGCCAGCAGCTTAGGCCCCGAGGGGTCACCCCTCCACTTT. It yields the protein CASSLGPEGSPLHF.

This sequence joins TRBV5-1 and TRBJ2-7; TRBD2 matches 9 bases. The J segment lost 0 bases and the V segment lost 4 bases, leaving 11 bases of the junction unmatched. Germline V gene lookup returns CDR1 SGHRS and CDR2 YFSETQ. The CDR3 is 17 amino acids. The CDR3 spells CASSRALAGESSYEQYF. The CDR3 DNA sequence: TGCGCCAGCAGCCGGGCGTTAGCGGGGGAGAGCTCCTACGAGCAGTACTTC.

Turning to this clone: The same CDR3 also results from other DNA sequences found in this sample. The V and J genes are TRBV29-1 and TRBJ2-5; D uncertain. Per the germline V gene, CDR1 is SQVTM and CDR2 is ANQGSEA. CDR3 length: 10 residues. V lost 4 bases to trimming and J lost 2 bases, with 2 bases between them. The CDR3 DNA reads TGCAGCGTTGGACAAGAGACCCAGTACTTC. It is translated as CSVGQETQYF.

The rearrangement joins TRBV6-1 to TRBJ1-5, with a weak D call TRBD1 (5 bases). The CDR3 runs 15 residues. The germline V gene has CDR1 MNHNS and CDR2 SASEGT. V was cut by 6 bases and J by 0 bases, with 12 bases left in between. The CDR3 is CASRETVNSNQPQHF. The CDR3 bases are TGTGCCAGCAGGGAGACAGTAAATAGCAATCAGCCCCAGCATTTT.

The CDR3 reads CASRQTGEQYF. Here the CDR3 DNA reads TGTGCCAGCAGGCAGACAGGCGAGCAGTACTTC. The chain couples TRBV27 to TRBJ2-7; possible D gene TRBD1, 6 bases. The CDR3 runs to 11 residues. Germline V lookup: CDR1 MNHEY, CDR2 SMNVEV (reference sequence). V was cut by 6 bases and J by 6 bases, with 9 bases left in between.

This sequence joins TRBV7-8 and TRBJ2-1; D gene ambiguous. V gave up 5 bases and J gave up 3 bases, with 5 bases separating them. CDR3 size: 12 residues. Germline CDR1 is SGHVS and CDR2 is FQNEAQ. The DNA for the CDR3 is TGTGCCAGCAGCCCGGACTACAATGAGCAGTTCTTC. As protein: CASSPDYNEQFF. Drawing the rest from reference TRBV7-8 and TRBJ2-1, the complete variable domain is GAGVSQSPRYKVAKRGQDVALRCDPISGHVSLFWYQQALGQGPEFLTYFQNEAQLDKSGLPSDRFFAERPEGSVSTLKIQRTQQEDSAVYLCASSPDYNEQFFGPGTRLTVL.